This T cell receptor (beta chain) was sequenced for a study of Graves' ophthalmopathy and Graves' hyperthyroidism. RNA transcripts provided the template for amplifying TCR beta CDR3 regions. The first-round RT-PCR employed HTBI primers together with the Qiagen OneStep RT-PCR kit. A multiplex PCR was then performed as the second round. TCRdb fed the multiplex PCR reads into MiXCR, producing one record per CDR3 protein. The repertoire holds around 660,000 distinct CDR3 sequences, with about 40% as singletons. Worth noting for this clonotype: Mismatch with germline at one junction end may stem from a read error.

This receptor was identified in an adult man with Graves' ophthalmopathy. Sequences were obtained from peripheral blood.

CDR3 bases: TGTGCCGGCAGCTTAAGCGGGGGGGGATTATACGGGCAGTACTTC. This sequence encodes CAGSLSGGGLYGQYF. This rearrangement joins TRBV7-2 to TRBJ2-7, with 10 bases aligning to TRBD2. The germline gives CDR1 SGHTA, CDR2 FQGNSA. This CDR3 is 15 amino acids long.